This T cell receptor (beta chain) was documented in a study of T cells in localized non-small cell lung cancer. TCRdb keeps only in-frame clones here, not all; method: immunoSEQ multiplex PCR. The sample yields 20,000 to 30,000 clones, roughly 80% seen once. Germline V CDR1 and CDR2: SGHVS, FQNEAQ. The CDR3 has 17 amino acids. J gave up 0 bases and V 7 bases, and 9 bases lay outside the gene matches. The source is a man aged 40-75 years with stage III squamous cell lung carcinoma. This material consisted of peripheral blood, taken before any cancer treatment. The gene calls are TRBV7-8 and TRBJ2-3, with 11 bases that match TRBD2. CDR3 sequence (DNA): TGTGCCAGCAAGACTAGCGGGGACGTCATAAGCACAGATACGCAGTATTTT. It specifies CASKTSGDVISTDTQYF.